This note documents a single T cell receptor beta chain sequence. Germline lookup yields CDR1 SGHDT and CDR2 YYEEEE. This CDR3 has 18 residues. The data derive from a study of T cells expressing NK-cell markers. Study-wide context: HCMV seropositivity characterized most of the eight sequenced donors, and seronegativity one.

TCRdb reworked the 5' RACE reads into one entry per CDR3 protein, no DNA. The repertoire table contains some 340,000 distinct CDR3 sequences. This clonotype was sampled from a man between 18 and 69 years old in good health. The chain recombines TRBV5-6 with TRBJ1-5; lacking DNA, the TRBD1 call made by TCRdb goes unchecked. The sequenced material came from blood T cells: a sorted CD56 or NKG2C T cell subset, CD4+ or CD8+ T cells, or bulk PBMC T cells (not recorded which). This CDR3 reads CASSLNRQKHYSNQPQHF.